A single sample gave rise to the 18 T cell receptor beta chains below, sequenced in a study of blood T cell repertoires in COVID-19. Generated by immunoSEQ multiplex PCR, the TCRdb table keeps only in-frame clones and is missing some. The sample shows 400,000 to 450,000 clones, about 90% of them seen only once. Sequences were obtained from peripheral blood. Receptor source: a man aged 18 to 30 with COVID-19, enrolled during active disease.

The CDR3 DNA is TGTGCCAGCAGCTTAGTCGGAGGCTCCTACGAGCAGTACTTC. It specifies CASSLVGGSYEQYF. The V and J genes are TRBV7-8 and TRBJ2-7; a possible D gene is TRBD2 (5 bases). V gave up 1 base and J gave up 0 bases, with 7 bases separating them. Germline assignment: CDR1 SGHVS and CDR2 FQNEAQ. The CDR3 contains 14 residues.

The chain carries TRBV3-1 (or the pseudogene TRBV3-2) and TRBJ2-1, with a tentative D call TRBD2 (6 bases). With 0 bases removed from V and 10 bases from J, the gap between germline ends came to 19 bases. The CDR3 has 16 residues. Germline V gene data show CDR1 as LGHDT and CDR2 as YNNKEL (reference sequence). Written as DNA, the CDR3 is TGTGCCAGCAGCCAAGATATCCGGTCAGGAGGGATAGAGCAGTTCTTC. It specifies CASSQDIRSGGIEQFF.

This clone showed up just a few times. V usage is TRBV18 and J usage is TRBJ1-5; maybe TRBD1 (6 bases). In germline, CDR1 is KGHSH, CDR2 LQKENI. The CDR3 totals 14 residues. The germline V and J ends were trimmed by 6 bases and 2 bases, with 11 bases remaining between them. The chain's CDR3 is CASSLQGGNQPQHF. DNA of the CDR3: TGTGCCAGCTCGCTACAGGGTGGCAATCAGCCCCAGCATTTT. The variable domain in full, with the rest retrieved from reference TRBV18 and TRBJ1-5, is NAGVMQNPRHLVRRRGQEARLRCSPMKGHSHVYWYRQLPEEGLKFMVYLQKENIIDESGMPKERFSAEFPKEGPSILRIQQVVRGDSAAYFCASSLQGGNQPQHFGDGTRLSIL.

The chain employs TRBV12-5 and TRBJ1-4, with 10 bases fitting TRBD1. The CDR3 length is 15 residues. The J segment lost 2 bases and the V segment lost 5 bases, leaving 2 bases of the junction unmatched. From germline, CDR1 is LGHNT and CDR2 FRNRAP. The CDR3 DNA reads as TGTGCTAGTGGTACGGGACAGGGGACTAATGAAAAACTGTTTTTT. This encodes CASGTGQGTNEKLFF.

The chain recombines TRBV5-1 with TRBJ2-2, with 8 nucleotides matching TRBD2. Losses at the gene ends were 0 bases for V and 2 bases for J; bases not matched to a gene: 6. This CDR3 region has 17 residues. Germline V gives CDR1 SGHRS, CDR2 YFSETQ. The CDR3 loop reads CASSLGFSGVNTGELFF. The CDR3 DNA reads TGCGCCAGCAGCTTGGGGTTTAGCGGGGTTAACACCGGGGAGCTGTTTTTT.

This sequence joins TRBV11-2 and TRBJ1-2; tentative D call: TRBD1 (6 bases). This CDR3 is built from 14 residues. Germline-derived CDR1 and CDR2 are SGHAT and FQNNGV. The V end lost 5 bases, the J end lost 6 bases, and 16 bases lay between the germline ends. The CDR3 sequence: CASSPDRTRNGYTF. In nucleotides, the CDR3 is TGTGCCAGCAGCCCAGACAGGACTCGGAATGGCTACACCTTC.

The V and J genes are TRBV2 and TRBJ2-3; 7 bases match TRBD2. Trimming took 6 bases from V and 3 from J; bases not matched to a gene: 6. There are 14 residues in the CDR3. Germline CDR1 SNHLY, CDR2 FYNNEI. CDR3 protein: CASRYLGGTDTQYF. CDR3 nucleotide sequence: TGTGCCAGCAGATATTTGGGGGGGACAGATACGCAGTATTTT.

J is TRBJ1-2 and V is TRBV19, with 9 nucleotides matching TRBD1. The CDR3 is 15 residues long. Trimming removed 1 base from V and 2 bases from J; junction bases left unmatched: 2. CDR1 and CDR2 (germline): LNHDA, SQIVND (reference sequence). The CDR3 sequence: CASSIGDRANYGYTF. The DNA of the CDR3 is TGTGCCAGTAGTATAGGGGACAGGGCCAACTATGGCTACACCTTC. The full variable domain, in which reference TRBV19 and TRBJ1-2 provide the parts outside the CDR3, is DGGITQSPKYLFRKEGQNVTLSCEQNLNHDAMYWYRQDPGQGLRLIYYSQIVNDFQKGDIAEGYSVSREKKESFPLTVTSAQKNPTAFYLCASSIGDRANYGYTFGSGTRLTVV.

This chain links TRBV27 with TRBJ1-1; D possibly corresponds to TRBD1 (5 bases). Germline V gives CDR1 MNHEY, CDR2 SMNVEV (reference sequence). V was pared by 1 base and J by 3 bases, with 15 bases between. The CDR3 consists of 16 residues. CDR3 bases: TGTGCCAGCAGTTTATACGGTGTCGGGGGTGACACTGAAGCTTTCTTT. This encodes CASSLYGVGGDTEAFF.

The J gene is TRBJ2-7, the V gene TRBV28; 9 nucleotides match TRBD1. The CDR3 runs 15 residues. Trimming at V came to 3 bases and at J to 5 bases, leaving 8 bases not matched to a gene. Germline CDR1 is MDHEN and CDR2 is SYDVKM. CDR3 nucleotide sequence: TGTGCCAGCAGTTTGACCGGGACAGGGTCCCACGAGCAGTACTTC. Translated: CASSLTGTGSHEQYF.

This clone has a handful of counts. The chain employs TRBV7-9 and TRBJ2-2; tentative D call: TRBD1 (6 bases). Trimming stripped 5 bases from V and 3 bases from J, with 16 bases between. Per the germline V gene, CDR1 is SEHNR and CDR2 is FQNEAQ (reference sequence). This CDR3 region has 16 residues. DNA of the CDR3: TGTGCCAGCAGCACTTGGGACATCATATACACCGGGGAGCTGTTTTTT. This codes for CASSTWDIIYTGELFF.

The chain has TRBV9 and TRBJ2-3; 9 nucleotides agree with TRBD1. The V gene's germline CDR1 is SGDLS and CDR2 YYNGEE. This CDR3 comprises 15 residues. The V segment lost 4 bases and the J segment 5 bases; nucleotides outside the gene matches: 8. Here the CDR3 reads CASSPGQGRGDTQYF. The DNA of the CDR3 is TGTGCCAGCAGCCCCGGACAGGGGCGCGGAGATACGCAGTATTTT.

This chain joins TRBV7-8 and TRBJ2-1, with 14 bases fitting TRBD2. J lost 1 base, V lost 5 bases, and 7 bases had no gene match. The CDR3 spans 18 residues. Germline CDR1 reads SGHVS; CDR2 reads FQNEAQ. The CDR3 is CASSLRTSGGISYNEQFF. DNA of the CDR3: TGTGCCAGCAGCCTCAGGACTAGCGGGGGGATATCCTACAATGAGCAGTTCTTC.

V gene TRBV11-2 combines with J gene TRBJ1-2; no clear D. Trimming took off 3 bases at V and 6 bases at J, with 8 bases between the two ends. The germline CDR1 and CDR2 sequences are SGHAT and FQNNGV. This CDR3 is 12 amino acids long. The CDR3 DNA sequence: TGTGCCAGCAGCTTTGACAAGCATGGCTACACCTTC. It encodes CASSFDKHGYTF.

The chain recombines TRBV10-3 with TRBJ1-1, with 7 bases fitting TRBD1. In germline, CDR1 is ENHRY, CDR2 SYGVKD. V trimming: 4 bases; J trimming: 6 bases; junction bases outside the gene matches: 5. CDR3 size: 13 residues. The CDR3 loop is CAISGAGGPEAFF. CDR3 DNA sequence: TGTGCCATCAGTGGGGCAGGGGGTCCTGAAGCTTTCTTT.

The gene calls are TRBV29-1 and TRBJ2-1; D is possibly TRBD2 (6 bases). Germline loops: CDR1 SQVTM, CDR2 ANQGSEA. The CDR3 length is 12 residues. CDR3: CTTSGGTGEQFF. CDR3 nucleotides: TGCACCACATCCGGAGGGACGGGAGAGCAGTTCTTC.

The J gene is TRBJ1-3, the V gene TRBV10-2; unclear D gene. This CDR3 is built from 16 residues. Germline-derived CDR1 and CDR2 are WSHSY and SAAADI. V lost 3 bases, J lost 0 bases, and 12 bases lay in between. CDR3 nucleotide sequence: TGCGCCAGCAGTGATAACAGCCCAATCTCTGGAAACACCATATATTTT. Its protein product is CASSDNSPISGNTIYF.

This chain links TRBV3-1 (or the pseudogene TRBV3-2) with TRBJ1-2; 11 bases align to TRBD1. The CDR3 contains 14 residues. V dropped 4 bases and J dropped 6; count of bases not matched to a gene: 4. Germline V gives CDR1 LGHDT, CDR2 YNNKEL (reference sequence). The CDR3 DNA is TGTGCCAGCAGCCTTGGACAGGGGGCGGATGGCTACACCTTC. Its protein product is CASSLGQGADGYTF.